Included here is one TCR beta chain sequence, with context. The antigen is unknown. The sample comes from a study of T cell responses to AZD1222 COVID-19 vaccine. General study findings and limits: Spike-specific TCR breadth and depth were elevated following two AZD1222 doses.

Generated by immunoSEQ multiplex PCR, the TCRdb table keeps only in-frame clones and is missing some. The data contain about 35,000 clones, about nine tenths of them singletons. V was shortened by 7 bases and J by 5 bases, with 11 bases between the two germline ends. Germline V gene lookup returns CDR1 MNHEY and CDR2 SVGAGI. CDR3 length equals 12 residues. The chain carries TRBV6-5 and TRBJ2-5; the D gene is possibly TRBD2 (5 bases). The source was peripheral blood, collected 28 days after the second AZD1222 dose. The sequence came from an adult who received the AZD1222 COVID-19 vaccine. In nucleotides, the CDR3 is TGTGCCAGCACGGAGGTAGCGGAGACCCAGTACTTC. Its translation: CASTEVAETQYF.